The 18 T cell receptor beta chains in this list originate from one sample, sequenced in a study of cytomegalovirus exposure and HLA in healthy donors. PCR used 60 Vbeta primers and 13 Jbeta primers. This table comes from immunoSEQ multiplex PCR, and its TCRdb copy is limited to in-frame clones, with some not included. The repertoire holds about 150,000 clones, over 65% seen once, with over 3% in the top ten. Specimen: PBMCs. These receptors came from a woman aged 40 to 50 in good health and CMV-seronegative.

The CDR3 region has the DNA TGTGCCAGCCAAGTTACAGGGGGCTCCTACGAGCAGTACTTC. It yields the protein CASQVTGGSYEQYF. This chain connects TRBV6-1 to TRBJ2-7; 8 bases map to TRBD1. This CDR3 is built from 14 residues. The trim removed 8 bases at V and 0 bases at J, leaving 6 bases unmatched. Germline lookup yields CDR1 MNHNS and CDR2 SASEGT.

The chain joins TRBV7-9 to TRBJ2-2; a weak D match, TRBD2 (6 bases). CDR3 length equals 14 residues. The germline V gene encodes CDR1 SEHNR and CDR2 FQNEAQ (reference sequence). Trimming shortened V by 5 bases and J by 5 bases, and 12 bases separated the two germline ends. The CDR3 loop reads CASSPGGWTGELFF. In DNA form, the CDR3 reads TGTGCCAGCAGCCCCGGGGGTTGGACCGGGGAGCTGTTTTTT.

This sequence joins TRBV5-4 and TRBJ2-1; 11 nucleotides line up with TRBD2. Germline assignment: CDR1 SGHNT and CDR2 YYREEE (reference sequence). The CDR3 totals 15 residues. V trimming: 4 bases; J trimming: 4 bases; junction bases outside the gene matches: 4. CDR3 protein: CASSLAGGLYNEQFF. The CDR3 DNA reads TGTGCCAGCAGCCTAGCGGGAGGACTATACAATGAGCAGTTCTTC.

The chain carries TRBV7-6 and TRBJ2-1; 8 bases map to TRBD1. V shed 4 bases, J shed 10 bases, and the junction held 9 bases outside the gene matches. The CDR3 has 14 amino acids. The germline gives CDR1 SGHVS, CDR2 FNYEAQ. CDR3 nucleotide sequence: TGTGCCAGCAGCTCGGGGACAGGAGGAGGAGAGCAGTTCTTC. Protein product: CASSSGTGGGEQFF.

V is TRBV7-9 and J is TRBJ1-1; D gene uncertain. The germline gives CDR1 SEHNR, CDR2 FQNEAQ (reference sequence). This CDR3 comprises 11 residues. Trimming removed 2 bases from V and 6 bases from J, with 4 bases in between. The CDR3 is CASSLSAEAFF. Written as DNA, the CDR3 is TGTGCCAGCAGCTTATCAGCTGAAGCTTTCTTT.

The CDR3 region is CASRRGSSYEQYF. The CDR3, as DNA: TGTGCCAGCCGCCGGGGGTCGTCCTACGAGCAGTACTTC. The V and J genes are TRBV6-5 and TRBJ2-7, with D possibly matching TRBD2 (6 bases). This CDR3 has 13 amino acids. V lost 8 bases and J 1 base, leaving 12 bases between the germline ends. The germline CDR1 and CDR2 sequences are MNHEY and SVGAGI.

The V gene is TRBV7-2, the J gene TRBJ2-6; 7 bases are a match to TRBD2. This CDR3 comprises 15 residues. V lost 5 bases and J lost 4; bases outside the gene matches: 5. Germline V CDR1 and CDR2: SGHTA, FQGNSA. As DNA, the CDR3 is TGTGCCAGCAGCCCCTCAGCGGGGGGGGCCAACGTCCTGACTTTC. This sequence encodes CASSPSAGGANVLTF.

The chain carries TRBV5-1 and TRBJ2-3, with TRBD2 as a possible D gene (6 bases). CDR1 and CDR2 from the germline V gene are SGHRS and YFSETQ. Trimming took 1 base from V and 0 from J, leaving 9 bases between them. The CDR3 spans 15 residues. CDR3 nucleotide sequence: TGCGCCAGCAGCTTGCGGGGACTCAGCACAGATACGCAGTATTTT. Translating gives CASSLRGLSTDTQYF.

V usage is TRBV28 and J usage is TRBJ2-3, with 12 bases matching TRBD2. Looked up from germline, CDR1 is MDHEN and CDR2 is SYDVKM. The CDR3 covers 16 residues. With 6 bases clipped from V and 1 base from J, the junction kept 5 bases outside the gene matches. This CDR3 is CASSGLAGSGTDTQYF. CDR3 DNA sequence: TGTGCCAGCAGCGGACTAGCGGGGTCAGGCACAGATACGCAGTATTTT.

The rearrangement joins TRBV7-9 to TRBJ1-1, with D perhaps matching TRBD1 (5 bases). The CDR3 covers 13 residues. The germline V gene has CDR1 SEHNR and CDR2 FQNEAQ (reference sequence). The germline V and J ends were trimmed by 5 bases and 11 bases, with 18 bases remaining between them. The CDR3 here is CASSLGTAREAFF. As DNA, the CDR3 is TGTGCCAGCAGCCTAGGGACCGCTCGGGAGGCTTTCTTT.

This clone was recorded only once. This chain joins TRBV7-9 and TRBJ2-7; weak D call: TRBD2 (6 bases). CDR3 length: 13 residues. Trimming left V 5 bases short and J 6 bases short, with 14 bases between. CDR1 SEHNR and CDR2 FQNEAQ come from the germline V gene (reference sequence). CDR3: CASSAGTLGEQYF. CDR3 sequence (DNA): TGTGCCAGCAGCGCCGGGACTCTCGGCGAGCAGTACTTC.

The chain uses TRBV27 and TRBJ1-2, with D tentatively TRBD1 (6 bases). V lost 2 bases and J lost 5, with 12 bases in between. The length of the CDR3 is 14 residues. Germline V CDR1 and CDR2: MNHEY, SMNVEV (reference sequence). CDR3 in DNA: TGTGCCAGCAGTTTAGGGGCAGGGGAGTATGGCTACACCTTC. The encoded protein is CASSLGAGEYGYTF.

This chain links TRBV7-2 with TRBJ2-3, with 8 bases matching TRBD2. The V and J ends lost 4 bases and 5 bases, in that order; junction bases with no gene match: 14. The germline V gene encodes CDR1 SGHTA and CDR2 FQGNSA. This CDR3 has 17 amino acids. CDR3 nucleotides: TGTGCCAGCAGCTCCGGCGAGGGGTGGCGGGAGGTAGATACGCAGTATTTT. Translating it yields CASSSGEGWREVDTQYF.

This clone was seen a few times. This sequence joins TRBV4-1 and TRBJ2-3; D might be TRBD1 (6 bases). Germline V lookup: CDR1 MGHRA, CDR2 YSYEKL. This CDR3 has 15 residues. V lost 5 bases to trimming and J lost 3 bases, with 15 bases between them. DNA for the CDR3: TGCGCCAGCAGCTCCACAGGGACGGGAACAGATACGCAGTATTTT. Translated, it gives CASSSTGTGTDTQYF.

A single count supports this clone. The V call is TRBV5-1, the J call TRBJ2-1; TRBD1 matches 8 bases. J gave up 6 bases and V 0 bases, and 2 bases lay outside the gene matches. The CDR3 contains 14 residues. The germline gives CDR1 SGHRS, CDR2 YFSETQ. The CDR3 spells CASSLVQGANEQFF. The CDR3 nucleotides are TGCGCCAGCAGCTTGGTTCAGGGGGCCAATGAGCAGTTCTTC.

The chain couples TRBV2 to TRBJ1-1, with a possible D match to TRBD1 (5 bases). The germline V gene encodes CDR1 SNHLY and CDR2 FYNNEI. The CDR3 length is 13 residues. Trimming took 8 bases from V and 5 from J, leaving 15 bases between them. The CDR3 sequence: CASGTDGRTEAFF. CDR3 bases: TGTGCCAGCGGGACTGACGGGAGAACTGAAGCTTTCTTT. Full variable domain (outside the CDR3, taken from reference TRBV2 and TRBJ1-1): EPEVTQTPSHQVTQMGQEVILRCVPISNHLYFYWYRQILGQKVEFLVSFYNNEISEKSEIFDDQFSVERPDGSNFTLKIRSTKLEDSAMYFCASGTDGRTEAFFGQGTRLTVV.

This clone occurred once. V and J are TRBV20-1 and TRBJ2-5; D remains unclear. Trimming left V 3 bases short and J 5 bases short, with 7 bases between. The germline V gene encodes CDR1 DFQATT and CDR2 SNEGSKA (reference sequence). The CDR3 consists of 11 residues. This CDR3 is CSASDRETQYF. The CDR3 DNA is TGCAGTGCTAGCGATCGGGAGACCCAGTACTTC.

The chain links TRBV7-9 to TRBJ1-1, with 7 bases fitting TRBD1. This CDR3 is built from 13 residues. Germline CDR1 is SEHNR and CDR2 is FQNEAQ (reference sequence). V lost 6 bases and J lost 11; bases outside the gene matches: 12. CDR3 coding DNA: TGTGCCAGCAGTTTGACAGGGCCCCTGGGGGCTTTCTTT. Residues: CASSLTGPLGAFF. Full variable domain (outside the CDR3, taken from reference TRBV7-9 and TRBJ1-1): DTGVSQNPRHKITKRGQNVTFRCDPISEHNRLYWYRQTLGQGPEFLTYFQNEAQLEKSRLLSDRFSAERPKGSFSTLEIQRTEQGDSAMYLCASSLTGPLGAFFGQGTRLTVV.